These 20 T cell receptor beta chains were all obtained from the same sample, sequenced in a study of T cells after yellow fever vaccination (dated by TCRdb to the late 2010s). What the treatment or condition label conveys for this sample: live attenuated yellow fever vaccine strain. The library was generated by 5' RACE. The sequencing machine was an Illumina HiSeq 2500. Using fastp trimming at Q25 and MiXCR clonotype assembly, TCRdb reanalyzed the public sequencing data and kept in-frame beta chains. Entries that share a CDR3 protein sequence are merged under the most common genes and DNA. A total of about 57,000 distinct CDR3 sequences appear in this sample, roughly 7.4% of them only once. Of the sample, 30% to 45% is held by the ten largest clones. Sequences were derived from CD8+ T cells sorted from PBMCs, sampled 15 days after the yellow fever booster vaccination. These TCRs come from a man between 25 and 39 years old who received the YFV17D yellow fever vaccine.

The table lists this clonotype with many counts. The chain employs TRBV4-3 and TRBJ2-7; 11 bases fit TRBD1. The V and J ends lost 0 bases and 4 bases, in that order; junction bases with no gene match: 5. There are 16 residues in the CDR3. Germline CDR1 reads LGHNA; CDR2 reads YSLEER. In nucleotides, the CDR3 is TGCGCCAGCAGCCAAGATGGGACAGGGGGGGGATACGAGCAGTACTTC. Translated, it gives CASSQDGTGGGYEQYF.

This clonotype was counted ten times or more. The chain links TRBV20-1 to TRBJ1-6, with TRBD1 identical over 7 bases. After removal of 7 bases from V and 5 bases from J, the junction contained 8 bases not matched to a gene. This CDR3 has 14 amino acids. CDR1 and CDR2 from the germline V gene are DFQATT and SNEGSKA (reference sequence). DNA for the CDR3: TGCAGTGGGAGGGGGCCGACGGATAATTCACCCCTCCACTTT. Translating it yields CSGRGPTDNSPLHF.

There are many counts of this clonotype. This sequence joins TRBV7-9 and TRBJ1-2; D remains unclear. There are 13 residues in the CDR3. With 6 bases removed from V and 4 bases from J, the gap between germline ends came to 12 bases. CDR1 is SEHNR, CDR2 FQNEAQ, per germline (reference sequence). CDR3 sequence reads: CASSLTIGYGYTF. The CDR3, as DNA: TGTGCCAGCAGTCTTACAATAGGCTATGGCTACACCTTC.

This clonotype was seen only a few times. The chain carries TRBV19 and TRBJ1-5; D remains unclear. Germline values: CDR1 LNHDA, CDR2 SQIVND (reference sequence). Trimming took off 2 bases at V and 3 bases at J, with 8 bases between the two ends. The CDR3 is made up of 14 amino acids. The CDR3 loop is CASSIRRNNQPQHF. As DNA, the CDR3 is TGTGCCAGTAGTATAAGACGGAACAATCAGCCCCAGCATTTT.

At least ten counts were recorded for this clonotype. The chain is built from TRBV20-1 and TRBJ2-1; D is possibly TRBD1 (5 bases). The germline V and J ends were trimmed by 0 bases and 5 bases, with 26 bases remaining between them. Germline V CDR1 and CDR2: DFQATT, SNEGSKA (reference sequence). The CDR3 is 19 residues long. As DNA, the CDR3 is TGCAGTGCTAGAGATTATGCTCCTAAGGGGTACCTCGTGAACAATGAGCAGTTCTTC. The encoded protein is CSARDYAPKGYLVNNEQFF.

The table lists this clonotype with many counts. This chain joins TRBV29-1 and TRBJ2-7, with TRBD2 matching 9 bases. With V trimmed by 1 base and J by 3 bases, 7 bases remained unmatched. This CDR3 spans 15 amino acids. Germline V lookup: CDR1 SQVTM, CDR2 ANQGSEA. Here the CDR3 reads CSVEGASGRFYEQYF. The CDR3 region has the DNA TGCAGCGTTGAAGGAGCGAGCGGGAGGTTCTACGAGCAGTACTTC.

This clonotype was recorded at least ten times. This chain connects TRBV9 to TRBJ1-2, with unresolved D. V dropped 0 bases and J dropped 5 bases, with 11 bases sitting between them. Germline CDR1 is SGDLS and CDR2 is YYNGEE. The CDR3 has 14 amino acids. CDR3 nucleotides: TGTGCCAGCAGCGTAGGTGGCCAGCTTTATGGCTACACCTTC. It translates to CASSVGGQLYGYTF. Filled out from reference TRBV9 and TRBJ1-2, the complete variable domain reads DSGVTQTPKHLITATGQRVTLRCSPRSGDLSVYWYQQSLDQGLQFLIQYYNGEERAKGNILERFSAQQFPDLHSELNLSSLELGDSALYFCASSVGGQLYGYTFGSGTRLTVV.

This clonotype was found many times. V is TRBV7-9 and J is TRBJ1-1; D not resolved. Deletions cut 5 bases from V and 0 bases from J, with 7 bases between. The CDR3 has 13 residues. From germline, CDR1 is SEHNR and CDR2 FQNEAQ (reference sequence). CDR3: CASSPYMNTEAFF. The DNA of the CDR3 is TGTGCCAGCAGCCCCTACATGAACACTGAAGCTTTCTTT.

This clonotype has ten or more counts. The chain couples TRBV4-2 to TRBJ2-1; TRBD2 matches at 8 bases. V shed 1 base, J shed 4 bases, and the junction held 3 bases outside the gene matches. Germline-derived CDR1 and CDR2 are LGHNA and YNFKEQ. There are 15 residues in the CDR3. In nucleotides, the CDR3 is TGTGCCAGCAGCCAAGCACTAGCGGAATACAATGAGCAGTTCTTC. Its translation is CASSQALAEYNEQFF.

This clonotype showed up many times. The CDR3 region is CSARTGLSAYEQYF. For the CDR3, the DNA is TGCAGTGCTAGAACGGGACTAAGCGCATACGAGCAGTACTTC. The chain employs TRBV20-1 and TRBJ2-7; 7 positions agree with TRBD2. The CDR3 is 14 residues long. Losses at the gene ends were 2 bases for V and 4 bases for J; bases not matched to a gene: 8. Germline V lookup: CDR1 DFQATT, CDR2 SNEGSKA (reference sequence).

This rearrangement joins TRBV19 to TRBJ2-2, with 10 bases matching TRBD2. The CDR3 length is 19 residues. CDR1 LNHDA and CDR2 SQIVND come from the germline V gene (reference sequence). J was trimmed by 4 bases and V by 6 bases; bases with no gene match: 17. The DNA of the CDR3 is TGTGCCAGTAGCACTCTTACCGTAGCGGGAGGTCGAGGCACCGGGGAGCTGTTTTTT. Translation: CASSTLTVAGGRGTGELFF.

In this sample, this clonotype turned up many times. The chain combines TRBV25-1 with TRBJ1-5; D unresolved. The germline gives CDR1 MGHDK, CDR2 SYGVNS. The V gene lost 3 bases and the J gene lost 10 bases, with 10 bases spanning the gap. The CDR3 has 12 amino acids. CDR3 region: CASSDLGDPQHF. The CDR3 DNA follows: TGTGCCAGCAGTGACCTGGGAGATCCCCAGCATTTT.

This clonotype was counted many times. CDR3 protein: CASLGMGETQYF. The CDR3 DNA reads TGTGCCAGCTTAGGTATGGGAGAGACCCAGTACTTC. The genes are TRBV6-6 and TRBJ2-5; D ambiguous. CDR3 length: 12 amino acids. The germline gives CDR1 MNHNY, CDR2 SVGAGI (reference sequence). V shed 8 bases and J shed 4 bases, with 11 bases lying between them.

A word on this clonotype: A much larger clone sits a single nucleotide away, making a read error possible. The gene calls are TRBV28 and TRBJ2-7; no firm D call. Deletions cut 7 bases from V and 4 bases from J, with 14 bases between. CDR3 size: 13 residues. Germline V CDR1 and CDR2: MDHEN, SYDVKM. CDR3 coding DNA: TGTGCCAGCATTGGAGTCGGCGCGTACGAGCAGTACTTC. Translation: CASIGVGAYEQYF.

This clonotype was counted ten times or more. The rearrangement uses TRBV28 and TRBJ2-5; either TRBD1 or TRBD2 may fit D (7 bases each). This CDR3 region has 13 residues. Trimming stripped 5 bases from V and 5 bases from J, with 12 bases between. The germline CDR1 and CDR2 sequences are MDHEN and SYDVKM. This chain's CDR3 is CASSPQGGETQYF. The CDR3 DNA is TGTGCCAGCAGTCCCCAGGGGGGGGAGACCCAGTACTTC.

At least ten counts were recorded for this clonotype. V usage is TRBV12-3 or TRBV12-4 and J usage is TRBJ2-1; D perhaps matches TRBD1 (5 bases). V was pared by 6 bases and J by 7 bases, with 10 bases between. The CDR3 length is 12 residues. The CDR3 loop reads CASSQTVNEQFF. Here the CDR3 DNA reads TGTGCCAGCAGCCAGACAGTGAATGAGCAGTTCTTC.

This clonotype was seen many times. As DNA, the CDR3 is TGTGCCAGCAGCTTAGGGGGTGCGAATGAGCAGTTCTTC. Translating gives CASSLGGANEQFF. This sequence joins TRBV7-2 and TRBJ2-1; D gene uncertain. V was trimmed by 1 base and J by 7 bases, leaving 8 bases between them. This CDR3 contains 13 residues. The germline CDR1 and CDR2 sequences are SGHTA and FQGNSA.

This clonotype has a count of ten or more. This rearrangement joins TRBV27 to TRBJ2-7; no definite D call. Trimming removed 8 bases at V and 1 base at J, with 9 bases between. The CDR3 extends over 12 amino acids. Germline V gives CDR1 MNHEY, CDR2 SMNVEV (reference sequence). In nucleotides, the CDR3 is TGTGCCAGCGGCCCGTCGTCCTACGAGCAGTACTTC. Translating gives CASGPSSYEQYF.

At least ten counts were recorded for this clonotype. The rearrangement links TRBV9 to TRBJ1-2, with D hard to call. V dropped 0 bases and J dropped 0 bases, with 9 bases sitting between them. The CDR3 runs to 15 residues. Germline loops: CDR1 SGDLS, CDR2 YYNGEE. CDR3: CASSVEAISNYGYTF. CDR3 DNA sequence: TGTGCCAGCAGCGTAGAGGCCATCTCTAACTATGGCTACACCTTC.

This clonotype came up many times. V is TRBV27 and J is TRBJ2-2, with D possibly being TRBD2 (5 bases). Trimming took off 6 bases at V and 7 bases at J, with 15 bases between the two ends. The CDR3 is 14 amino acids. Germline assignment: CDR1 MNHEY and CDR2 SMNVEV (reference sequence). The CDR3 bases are TGTGCCAGCAGCCTAATCCCGGGGAACGGGGAGCTGTTTTTT. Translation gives CASSLIPGNGELFF.